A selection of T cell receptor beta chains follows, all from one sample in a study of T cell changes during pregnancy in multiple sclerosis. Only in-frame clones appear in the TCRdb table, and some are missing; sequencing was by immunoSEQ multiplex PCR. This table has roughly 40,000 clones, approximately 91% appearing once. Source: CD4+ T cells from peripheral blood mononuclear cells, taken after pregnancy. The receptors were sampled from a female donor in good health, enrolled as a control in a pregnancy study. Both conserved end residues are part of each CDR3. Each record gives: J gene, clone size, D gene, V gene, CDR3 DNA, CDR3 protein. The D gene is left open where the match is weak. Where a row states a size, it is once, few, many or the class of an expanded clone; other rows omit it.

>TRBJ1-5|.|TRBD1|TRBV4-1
TGCGCCAGCAGCCAAACGGACAGGGAAAATCAGCCCCAGCATTTT
CASSQTDRENQPQHF
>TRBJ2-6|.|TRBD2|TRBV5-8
TGTGCCAGCAGGGATTTTCTGGGGAGGGCCGCTGGGGCCAACGTCCTGACTTTC
CASRDFLGRAAGANVLTF
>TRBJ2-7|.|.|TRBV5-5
TGTGCCAGCAGCTTGGGTGCGGACTACGAGCAGTACTTC
CASSLGADYEQYF
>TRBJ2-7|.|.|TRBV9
TGTGCCAGCAGCCTAACAGGGTTTTCCTACGAGCAGTACTTC
CASSLTGFSYEQYF
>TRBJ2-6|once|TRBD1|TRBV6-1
TGTGCCAGCAGTGATCAGGGGGTAGTGACTGGGGCCAACGTCCTGACTTTC
CASSDQGVVTGANVLTF
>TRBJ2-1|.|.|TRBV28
TGTGCCAGCAGTTTATTTCCCGTTTTTTCCTACAATGAGCAGTTCTTC
CASSLFPVFSYNEQFF
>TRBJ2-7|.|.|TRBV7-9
TGTGCCAGCAGCGTTGGCAGGGATCCCTCCTACGAGCAGTACTTC
CASSVGRDPSYEQYF
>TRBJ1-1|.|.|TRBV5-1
TGCGCCAGCAGCTTCGGGGGTTATCTAGGTACTGAAGCTTTCTTT
CASSFGGYLGTEAFF
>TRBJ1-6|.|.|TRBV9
TGTGCCAGCAGCCCCGTAGGTCAGGGCCAAAATTCACCCCTCCACTTT
CASSPVGQGQNSPLHF
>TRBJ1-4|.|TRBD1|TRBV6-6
TGTGCCAGCAGAGCCGGGACAGGGATGGCGAAACTGTTTTTT
CASRAGTGMAKLFF
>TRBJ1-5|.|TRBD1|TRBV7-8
TGTGCCAGCAGCCCCCGGGACAGGCTCAATCAGCCCCAGCATTTT
CASSPRDRLNQPQHF
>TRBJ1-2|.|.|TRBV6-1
TGTGCCAGCAGTCGGGGTATCTATGGCTACACCTTC
CASSRGIYGYTF
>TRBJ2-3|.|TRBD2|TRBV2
TGTGCCAGCATGCGAGGGCGGGGGGATACGCAGTATTTT
CASMRGRGDTQYF
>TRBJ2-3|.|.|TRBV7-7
TGTGCTAGCAGCTTATCAGGGACAGATACGCAGTATTTT
CASSLSGTDTQYF
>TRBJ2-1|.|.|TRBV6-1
TGTGCCAGCAAATCGCCAGGGGCGGTCGATGAGCAGTTCTTC
CASKSPGAVDEQFF
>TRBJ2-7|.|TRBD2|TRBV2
TGTGCCAGCAGATGGACTAGCGGGGGCTACGAGCAGTACTTC
CASRWTSGGYEQYF
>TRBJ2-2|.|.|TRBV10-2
TGCGCCAGCAGCCTCGGAGCGAACACCGGGGAGCTGTTTTTT
CASSLGANTGELFF
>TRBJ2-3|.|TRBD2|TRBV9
TGTGCCAGCAGCTCCCTGGGGGGGGGTTCAGATACGCAGTATTTT
CASSSLGGGSDTQYF
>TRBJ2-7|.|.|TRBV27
TGTGCCAGCAGTTTGCTCCGGGAGAGGAACGAGCAGTACTTC
CASSLLRERNEQYF
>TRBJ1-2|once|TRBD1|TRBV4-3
TGCGCCAGCAGCCTCCGACTCTTCGCAGGGGGCGGGGGAGGTGGCTACACCTTC
CASSLRLFAGGGGGGYTF
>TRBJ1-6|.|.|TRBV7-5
TGTGTCAGAAGCTTGGGGACACTCCCTTCACCCCTCCACTTT
CVRSLGTLPSPLHF
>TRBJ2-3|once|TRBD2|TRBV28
TGTGCCAGCACCACCTGGAGCGGGGGGTCAGATACGCAGTATTTT
CASTTWSGGSDTQYF
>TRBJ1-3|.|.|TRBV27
TGTGCCAGCAGTGGAGGTATCGGCACTGGAAACACCATATATTTT
CASSGGIGTGNTIYF
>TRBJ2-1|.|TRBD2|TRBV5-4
TGTGCCAGCAGACCCGGGACTAGCGGGGGCCATGAGCAGTTCTTC
CASRPGTSGGHEQFF
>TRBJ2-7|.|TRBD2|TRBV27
TGTGCCAGCAGTCAACGGGGGGATTACGAGCAGTACTTC
CASSQRGDYEQYF
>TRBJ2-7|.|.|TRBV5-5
TGTGCCAGCAGCTTGATGGCGGACTACGAGCAGTACTTC
CASSLMADYEQYF
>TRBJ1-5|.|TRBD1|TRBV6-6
TGTGCCAGCAGTCGTCCCGGGACAGGGAACCAGCCCCAGCATTTT
CASSRPGTGNQPQHF
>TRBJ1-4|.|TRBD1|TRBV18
TGTGCCAGCTCACCAGGACAGGGGGGGAGAGAAAAACTGTTTTTT
CASSPGQGGREKLFF
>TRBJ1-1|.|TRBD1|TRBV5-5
TGTGCCAGCAGTTTGAGGGGGCCGGGAGCTTTCTTT
CASSLRGPGAFF
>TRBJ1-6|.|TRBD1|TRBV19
TGTGCCAGTAGTATTTGGACAGGGGAAGACTCACCCCTCCACTTT
CASSIWTGEDSPLHF
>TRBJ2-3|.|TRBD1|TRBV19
TGTGCCAGTAGGGGGGACAGAACTAGCACAGATACGCAGTATTTT
CASRGDRTSTDTQYF
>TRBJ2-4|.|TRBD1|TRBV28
TGTGCCAGCAGTTTAGGGTTGGCAGGGGGCTTCAAAAACATTCAGTACTTC
CASSLGLAGGFKNIQYF
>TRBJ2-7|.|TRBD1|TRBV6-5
TGTGCCAGCAGAACAGCCGGGACAGGCTACGAGCAGTACTTC
CASRTAGTGYEQYF
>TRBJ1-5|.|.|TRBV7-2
TGTGCCAGCAGCCCAGATAGTTGGGGGGATCAGCCCCAGCATTTT
CASSPDSWGDQPQHF
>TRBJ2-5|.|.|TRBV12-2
TGTGCAAGTCGCTTAGCGCAGGGCCTCTTGTACCAAGAGACCCAGTACTTC
CASRLAQGLLYQETQYF
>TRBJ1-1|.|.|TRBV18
TGTGCCAGCTCACCCTCGGGGGTTGAAGCTTTCTTT
CASSPSGVEAFF
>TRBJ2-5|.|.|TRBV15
TGTGCCACCAGCAGCGGCGGACGGGGTAACCAAGAGACCCAGTACTTC
CATSSGGRGNQETQYF
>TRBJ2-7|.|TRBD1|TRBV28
TGTGCCACCAACGAACAGGGGGCCGGCTACGAGCAGTACTTC
CATNEQGAGYEQYF
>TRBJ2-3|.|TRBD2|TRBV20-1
TGCAGTGGGGGGAGGGCAGATACGCAGTATTTT
CSGGRADTQYF
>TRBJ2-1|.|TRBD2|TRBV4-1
TGCGCCAGCAGCCAAGAAATAGCGGGGACGAATGAGCAGTTCTTC
CASSQEIAGTNEQFF
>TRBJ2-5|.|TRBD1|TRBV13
TGTGCCAGCAGCCTCAAGACAGGGGTAGGAAAGACCCAGTACTTC
CASSLKTGVGKTQYF
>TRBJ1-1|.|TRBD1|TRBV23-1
TGCGCCAGTCCGGGACAGGGGCTGGAATTTACTGAAGCTTTCTTT
CASPGQGLEFTEAFF
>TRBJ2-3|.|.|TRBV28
TGTGCCAGCAGTCCGGGGAGTTCTGGCGCAGATACGCAGTATTTT
CASSPGSSGADTQYF
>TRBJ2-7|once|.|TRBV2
TGTGCCAGCAAAACCGGGACACCACGCGACGAGCAGTACTTC
CASKTGTPRDEQYF
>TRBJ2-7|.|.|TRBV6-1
TGTGCCAGCAGTTATAGTACAGCCGCCTACGAGCAGTACTTC
CASSYSTAAYEQYF
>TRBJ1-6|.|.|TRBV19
TGTGCCAGTAGTTCAATGACAGCATATAATTCACCCCTCCACTTT
CASSSMTAYNSPLHF
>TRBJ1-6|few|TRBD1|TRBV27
TGTGCCAGCAGCCAGGGGGGTTCACCCCTCCACTTT
CASSQGGSPLHF
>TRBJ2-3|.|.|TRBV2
TGTGCCCACAGCGGTGATACAGATACGCAGTATTTT
CAHSGDTDTQYF
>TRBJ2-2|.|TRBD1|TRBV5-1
TGCGCCAGCAGCCCAGGACAGGGTAACACCGGGGAGCTGTTTTTT
CASSPGQGNTGELFF
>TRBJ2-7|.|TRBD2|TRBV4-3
TGCGCCAGCAGCCAGGGACTAGCGGGGGCCTACGAGCAGTACTTC
CASSQGLAGAYEQYF